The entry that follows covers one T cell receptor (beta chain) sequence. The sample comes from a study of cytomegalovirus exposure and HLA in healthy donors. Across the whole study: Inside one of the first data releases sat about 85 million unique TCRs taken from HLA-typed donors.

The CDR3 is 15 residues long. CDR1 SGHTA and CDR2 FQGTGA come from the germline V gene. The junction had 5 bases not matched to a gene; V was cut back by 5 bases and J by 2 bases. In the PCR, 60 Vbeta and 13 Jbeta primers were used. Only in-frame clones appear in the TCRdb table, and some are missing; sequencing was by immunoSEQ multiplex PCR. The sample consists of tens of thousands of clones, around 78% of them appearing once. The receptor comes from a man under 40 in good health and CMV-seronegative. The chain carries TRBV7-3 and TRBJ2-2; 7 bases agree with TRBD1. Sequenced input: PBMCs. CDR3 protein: CASSRGQTNTGELFF. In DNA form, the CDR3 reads TGTGCCAGCAGCAGGGGACAGACAAACACCGGGGAGCTGTTTTTT.